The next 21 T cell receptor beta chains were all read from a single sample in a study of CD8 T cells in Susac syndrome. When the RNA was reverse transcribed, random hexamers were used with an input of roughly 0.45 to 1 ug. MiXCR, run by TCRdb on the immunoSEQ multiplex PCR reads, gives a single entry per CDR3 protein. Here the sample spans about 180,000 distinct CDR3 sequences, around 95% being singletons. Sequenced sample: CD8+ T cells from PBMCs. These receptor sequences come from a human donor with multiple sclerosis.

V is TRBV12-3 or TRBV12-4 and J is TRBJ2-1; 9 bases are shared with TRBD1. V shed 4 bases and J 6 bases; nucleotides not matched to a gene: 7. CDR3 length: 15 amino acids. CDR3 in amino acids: CASSSGTGLGNEQFF. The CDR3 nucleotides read TGTGCCAGCAGTTCTGGGACAGGGCTGGGCAATGAGCAGTTCTTC.

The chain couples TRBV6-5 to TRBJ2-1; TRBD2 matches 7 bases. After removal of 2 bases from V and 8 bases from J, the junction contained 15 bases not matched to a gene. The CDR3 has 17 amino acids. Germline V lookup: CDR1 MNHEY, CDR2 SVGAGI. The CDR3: CASSYASSGDVRYEQFF. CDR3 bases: TGTGCCAGCAGTTACGCATCTAGCGGAGATGTACGATATGAGCAGTTCTTC.

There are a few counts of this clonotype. CDR3 amino acids: CASSLVTNSPLHF. CDR3 nucleotide sequence: TGTGCCAGCAGCTTAGTAACCAATTCACCCCTCCACTTT. The rearrangement links TRBV7-2 to TRBJ1-6; no definite D call. Trimming took off 1 base at V and 7 bases at J, with 5 bases between the two ends. This CDR3 contains 13 residues. Germline assignment: CDR1 SGHTA and CDR2 FQGNSA.

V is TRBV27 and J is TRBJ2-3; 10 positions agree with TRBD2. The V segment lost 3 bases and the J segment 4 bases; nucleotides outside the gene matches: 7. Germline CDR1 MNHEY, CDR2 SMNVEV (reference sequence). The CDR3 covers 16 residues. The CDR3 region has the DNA TGTGCCAGCAGTTTCCGAGGACTAGCGGTTTCAGATACGCAGTATTTT. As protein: CASSFRGLAVSDTQYF.

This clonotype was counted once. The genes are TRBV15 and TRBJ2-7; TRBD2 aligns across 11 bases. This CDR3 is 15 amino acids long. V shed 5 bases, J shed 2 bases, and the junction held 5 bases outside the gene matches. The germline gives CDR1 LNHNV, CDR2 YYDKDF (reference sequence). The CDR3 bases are TGTGCCACCAGCGTCCTAGCGGGAGGCGCCTACGAGCAGTACTTC. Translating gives CATSVLAGGAYEQYF. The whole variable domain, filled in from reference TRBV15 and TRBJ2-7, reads DAMVIQNPRYQVTQFGKPVTLSCSQTLNHNVMYWYQQKSSQAPKLLFHYYDKDFNNEADTPDNFQSRRPNTSFCFLDIRSPGLGDTAMYLCATSVLAGGAYEQYFGPGTRLTVT.

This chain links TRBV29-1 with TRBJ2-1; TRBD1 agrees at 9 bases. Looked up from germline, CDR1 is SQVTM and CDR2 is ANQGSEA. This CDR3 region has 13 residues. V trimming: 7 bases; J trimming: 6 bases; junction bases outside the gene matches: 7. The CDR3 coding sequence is TGCAGCGGACAGGGGGAAAGGGCCAATGAGCAGTTCTTC. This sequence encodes CSGQGERANEQFF.

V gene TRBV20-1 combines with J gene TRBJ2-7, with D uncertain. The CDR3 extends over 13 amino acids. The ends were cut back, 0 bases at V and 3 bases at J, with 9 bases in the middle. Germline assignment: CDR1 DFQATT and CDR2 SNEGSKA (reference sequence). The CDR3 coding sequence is TGCAGTGCTAGAGATCGGTCGCGCTACGAGCAGTACTTC. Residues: CSARDRSRYEQYF.

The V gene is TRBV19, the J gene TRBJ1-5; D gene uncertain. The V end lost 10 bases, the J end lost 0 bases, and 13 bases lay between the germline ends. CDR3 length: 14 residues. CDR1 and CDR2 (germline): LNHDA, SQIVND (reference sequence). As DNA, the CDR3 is TGTGCCACAGACTTTGGCAGTAGCAATCAGCCCCAGCATTTT. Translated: CATDFGSSNQPQHF.

CDR3 DNA: TGTGCCAGCAGCTTGCGACAGAACACTGAAGCTTTCTTT. This translates into CASSLRQNTEAFF. This sequence joins TRBV13 and TRBJ1-1; no clear D. Germline assignment: CDR1 PRHDT and CDR2 FYEKMQ (reference sequence). CDR3 length: 13 amino acids. The V end lost 3 bases, the J end lost 1 base, and 6 bases lay between the germline ends.

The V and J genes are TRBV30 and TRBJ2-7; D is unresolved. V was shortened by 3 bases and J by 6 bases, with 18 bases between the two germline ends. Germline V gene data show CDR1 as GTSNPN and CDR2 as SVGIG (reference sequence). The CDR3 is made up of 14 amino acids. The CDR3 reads CAWSLSLVRFEQYF. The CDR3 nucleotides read TGTGCCTGGAGCCTGTCTTTGGTGCGTTTCGAGCAGTACTTC.

CDR3: CASSAGSYYEQYF. CDR3 nucleotide sequence: TGTGCCAGCAGCGCTGGGTCCTACTACGAGCAGTACTTC. This chain connects TRBV9 to TRBJ2-7; no definite D call. Between the trimmed V and J ends, which lost 3 bases and 3 bases, there was a span of 10 bases. The CDR3 covers 13 residues. Looked up from germline, CDR1 is SGDLS and CDR2 is YYNGEE.

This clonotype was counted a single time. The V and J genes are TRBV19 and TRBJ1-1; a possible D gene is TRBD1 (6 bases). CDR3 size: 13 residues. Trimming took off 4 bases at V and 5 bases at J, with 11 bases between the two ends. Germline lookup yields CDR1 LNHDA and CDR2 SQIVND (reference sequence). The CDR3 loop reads CASSTTGQTEAFF. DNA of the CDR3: TGTGCCAGTAGTACCACGGGACAAACTGAAGCTTTCTTT.

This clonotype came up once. The chain's CDR3 is CASSSLLGQETQYF. The DNA for the CDR3 is TGTGCCAGCAGTTCCCTCCTCGGGCAAGAGACCCAGTACTTC. The chain joins TRBV12-3 or TRBV12-4 to TRBJ2-5; the D is unclear. This CDR3 contains 14 residues. V was cut by 4 bases and J by 2 bases, with 11 bases left in between.

The chain's CDR3 is CASSPVLSGSADEQFF. For the CDR3, the DNA is TGTGCCAGCAGCCCCGTTCTAAGCGGGAGTGCAGATGAGCAGTTCTTC. This sequence joins TRBV7-9 and TRBJ2-1; 8 bases are shared with TRBD2. Germline CDR1 and CDR2: SEHNR and FQNEAQ (reference sequence). The J segment lost 8 bases and the V segment lost 5 bases, leaving 14 bases of the junction unmatched. The CDR3 has 16 amino acids.

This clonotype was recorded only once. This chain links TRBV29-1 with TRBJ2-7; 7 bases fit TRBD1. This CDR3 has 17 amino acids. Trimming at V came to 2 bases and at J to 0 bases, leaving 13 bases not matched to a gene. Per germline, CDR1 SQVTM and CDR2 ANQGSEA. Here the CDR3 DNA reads TGCAGCGTTGAAACGAGACAGGGTTTTCCGGACTCCTACGAGCAGTACTTC. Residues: CSVETRQGFPDSYEQYF.

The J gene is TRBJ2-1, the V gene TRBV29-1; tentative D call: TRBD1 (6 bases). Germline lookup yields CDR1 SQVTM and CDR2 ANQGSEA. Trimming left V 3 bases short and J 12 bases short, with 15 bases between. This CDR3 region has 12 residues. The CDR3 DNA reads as TGCAGCGTTGATCCAGGGGACCCGGGGCAGTTCTTC. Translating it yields CSVDPGDPGQFF.

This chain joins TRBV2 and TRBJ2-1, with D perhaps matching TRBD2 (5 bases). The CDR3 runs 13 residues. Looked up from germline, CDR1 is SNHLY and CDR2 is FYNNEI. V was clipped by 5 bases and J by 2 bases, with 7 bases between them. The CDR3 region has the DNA TGTGCCAGCAGTCCCGGGGCCTACAATGAGCAGTTCTTC. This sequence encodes CASSPGAYNEQFF.

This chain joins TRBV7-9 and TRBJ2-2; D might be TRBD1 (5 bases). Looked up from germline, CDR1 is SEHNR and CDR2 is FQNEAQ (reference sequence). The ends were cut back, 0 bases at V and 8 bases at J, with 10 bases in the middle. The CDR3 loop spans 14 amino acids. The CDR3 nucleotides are TGTGCCAGCAGCTTAGCAGGGGCGGCGGGGGAGCTGTTTTTT. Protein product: CASSLAGAAGELFF.

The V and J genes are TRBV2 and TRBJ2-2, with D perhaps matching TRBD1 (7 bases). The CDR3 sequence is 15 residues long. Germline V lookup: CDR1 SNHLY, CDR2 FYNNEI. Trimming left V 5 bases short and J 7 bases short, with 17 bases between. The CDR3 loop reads CASSQSGGLHGELFF. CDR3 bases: TGTGCCAGCAGTCAGTCAGGGGGACTTCACGGGGAGCTGTTTTTT.

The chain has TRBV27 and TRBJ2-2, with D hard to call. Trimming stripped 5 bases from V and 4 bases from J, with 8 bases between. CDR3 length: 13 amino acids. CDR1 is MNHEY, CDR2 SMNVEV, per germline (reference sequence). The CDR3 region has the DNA TGTGCCAGCAGTGGAACTGTCACCGGGGAGCTGTTTTTT. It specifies CASSGTVTGELFF.

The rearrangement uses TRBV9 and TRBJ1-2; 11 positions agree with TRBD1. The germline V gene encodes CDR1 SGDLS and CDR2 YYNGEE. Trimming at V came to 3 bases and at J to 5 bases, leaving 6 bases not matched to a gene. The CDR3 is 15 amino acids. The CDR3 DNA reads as TGTGCCAGCAGCGGGGGACAGGGGGTAAAATATGGCTACACCTTC. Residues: CASSGGQGVKYGYTF.